This T cell receptor beta chain is drawn from a study of T cell responses to AZD1222 COVID-19 vaccine. This table comes from immunoSEQ multiplex PCR, and its TCRdb copy is limited to in-frame clones, with some not included. This table has 120,000 or so clones, 88% appearing once. The sample was peripheral blood, taken 28 days after the second AZD1222 dose. The clonotype originates from an adult who received the AZD1222 COVID-19 vaccine.

Here the CDR3 reads CAWSPSRGPYGYTF. The CDR3, as DNA: TGTGCCTGGAGCCCGAGTAGGGGGCCCTATGGCTACACCTTC. The gene calls are TRBV30 and TRBJ1-2, with TRBD1 identical over 7 bases. Trimming at V came to 3 bases and at J to 4 bases, leaving 8 bases not matched to a gene. Germline V gene data show CDR1 as GTSNPN and CDR2 as SVGIG (reference sequence). The CDR3 is 14 residues long. The full variable domain, in which reference TRBV30 and TRBJ1-2 provide the parts outside the CDR3, is SQTIHQWPATLVQPVGSPLSLECTVEGTSNPNLYWYRQAAGRGLQLLFYSVGIGQISSEVPQNLSASRPQDRQFILSSKKLLLSDSGFYLCAWSPSRGPYGYTFGSGTRLTVV.